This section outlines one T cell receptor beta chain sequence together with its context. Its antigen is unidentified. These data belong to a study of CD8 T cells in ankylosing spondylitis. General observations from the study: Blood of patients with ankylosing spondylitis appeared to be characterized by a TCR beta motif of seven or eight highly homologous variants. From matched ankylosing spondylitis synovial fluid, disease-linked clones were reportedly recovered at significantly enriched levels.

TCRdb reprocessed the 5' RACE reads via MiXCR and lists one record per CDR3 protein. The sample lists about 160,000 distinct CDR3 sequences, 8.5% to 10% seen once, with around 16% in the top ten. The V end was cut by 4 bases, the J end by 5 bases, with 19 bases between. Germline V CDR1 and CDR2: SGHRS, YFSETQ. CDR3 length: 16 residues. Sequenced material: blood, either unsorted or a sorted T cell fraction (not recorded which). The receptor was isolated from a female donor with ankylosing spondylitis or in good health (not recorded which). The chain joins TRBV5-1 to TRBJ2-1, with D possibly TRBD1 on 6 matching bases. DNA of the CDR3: TGCGCCAGCAGCCGGGCCGTGGGGGACACCAACAATGAGCAGTTCTTC. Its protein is CASSRAVGDTNNEQFF.